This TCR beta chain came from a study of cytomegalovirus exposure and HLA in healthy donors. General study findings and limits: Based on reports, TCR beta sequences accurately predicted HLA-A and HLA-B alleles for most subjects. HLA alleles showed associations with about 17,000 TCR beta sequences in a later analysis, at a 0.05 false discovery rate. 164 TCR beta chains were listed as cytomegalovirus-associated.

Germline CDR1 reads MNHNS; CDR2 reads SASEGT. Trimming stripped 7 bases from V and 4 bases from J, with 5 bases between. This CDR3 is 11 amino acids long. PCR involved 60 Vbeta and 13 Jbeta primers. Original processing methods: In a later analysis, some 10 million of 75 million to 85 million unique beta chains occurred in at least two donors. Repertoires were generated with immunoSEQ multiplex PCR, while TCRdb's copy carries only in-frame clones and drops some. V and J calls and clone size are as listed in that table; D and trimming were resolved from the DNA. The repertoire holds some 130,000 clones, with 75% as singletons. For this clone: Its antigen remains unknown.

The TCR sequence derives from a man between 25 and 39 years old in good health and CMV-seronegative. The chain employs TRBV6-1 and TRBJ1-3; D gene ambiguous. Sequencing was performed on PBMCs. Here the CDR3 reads CASTLGNTIYF. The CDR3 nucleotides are TGTGCCAGCACCCTAGGAAACACCATATATTTT.